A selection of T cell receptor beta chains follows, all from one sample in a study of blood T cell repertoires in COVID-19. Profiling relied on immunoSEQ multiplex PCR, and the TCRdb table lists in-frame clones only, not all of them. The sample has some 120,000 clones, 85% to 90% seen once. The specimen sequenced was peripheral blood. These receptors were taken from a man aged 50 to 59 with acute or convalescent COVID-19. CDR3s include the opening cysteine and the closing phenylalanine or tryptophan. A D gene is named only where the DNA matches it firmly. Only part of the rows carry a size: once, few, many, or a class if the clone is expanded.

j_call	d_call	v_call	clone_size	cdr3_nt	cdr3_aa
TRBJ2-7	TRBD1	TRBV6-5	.	TGTGCCAGCACCAAGGGACAGCTCTACGAGCAGTACTTC	CASTKGQLYEQYF
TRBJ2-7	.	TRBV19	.	TGTGCCAGTAGTATAGCTTCACTAGCTGGGCCCTACGAGCAGTACTTC	CASSIASLAGPYEQYF
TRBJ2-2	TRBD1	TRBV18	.	TGTGCCAGCTCATCTCCCCGTCGTACAGGGGGCCAGAACACCGGGGAGCTGTTTTTT	CASSSPRRTGGQNTGELFF
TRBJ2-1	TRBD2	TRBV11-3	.	TGTGCCAGCAGCTTATTAGGGACTAGCGGGAGTACGCCCTACAATGAGCAGTTCTTC	CASSLLGTSGSTPYNEQFF
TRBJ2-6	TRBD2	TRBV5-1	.	TGCGCCAGCAGCTTGGGGCTAGCGGGAGAGTGGGCCAACGTCCTGACTTTC	CASSLGLAGEWANVLTF
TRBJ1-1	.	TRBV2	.	TGTGCCAGCGGCAAAGGGGTTCCGGCTGAAGCTTTCTTT	CASGKGVPAEAFF
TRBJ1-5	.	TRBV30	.	TGTGCCTGGAGTCCCCCTGCTCCAGGGAATCAGCCCCAGCATTTT	CAWSPPAPGNQPQHF
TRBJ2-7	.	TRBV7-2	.	TGTGCCAGCAGCTTAGTTCGGTTTTCCTACGAGCAGTACTTC	CASSLVRFSYEQYF
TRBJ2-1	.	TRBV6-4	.	TGTGCCAGCAGTGACTGGCTAGTAAAATACAATGAGCAGTTCTTC	CASSDWLVKYNEQFF
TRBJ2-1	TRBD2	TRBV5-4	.	TGTGCCAGCAGCAGCGGGACTAGTAACTCCTACAATGAGCAGTTCTTC	CASSSGTSNSYNEQFF
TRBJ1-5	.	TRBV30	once	TGTGCCTGGAGTGTGGCTCTTAGGGGTAAGGTTGGCAATCAGCCCCAGCATTTT	CAWSVALRGKVGNQPQHF
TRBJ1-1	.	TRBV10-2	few	TGCGCCAGCGAAGGACAGAGGAACACTGAAGCTTTCTTT	CASEGQRNTEAFF
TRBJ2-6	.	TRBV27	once	TGTGCCAGCAGTTCAGGGTCCTTTCTATCTGGGGCCAACGTCCTGACTTTC	CASSSGSFLSGANVLTF
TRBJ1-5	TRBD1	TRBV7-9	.	TGTGCCAGCAGCTTGGGACAGGGCAATCAGCCCCAGCATTTT	CASSLGQGNQPQHF
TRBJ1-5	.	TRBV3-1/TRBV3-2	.	TGTGCCAGCAGCCAAGATTACATTTATCAGCCCCAGCATTTT	CASSQDYIYQPQHF
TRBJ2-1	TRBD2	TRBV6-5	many	TGTGCCAGCGAAGCAACTAGCGGGTCCTACAATGAGCAGTTCTTC	CASEATSGSYNEQFF
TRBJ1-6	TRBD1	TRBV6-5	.	TGTGCCAGCAGTCACGGGACAGAAAATTCACCCCTCCACTTT	CASSHGTENSPLHF
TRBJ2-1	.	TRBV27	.	TGTGCCAGCAGTTTAAGACAGGAGCAGTTCTTC	CASSLRQEQFF
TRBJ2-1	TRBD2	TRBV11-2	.	TGTGCCAGCAGCCCGATAGCGGGAAGCTCCTACAATGAGCAGTTCTTC	CASSPIAGSSYNEQFF
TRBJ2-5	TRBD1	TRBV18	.	TGTGCCAGCTCACCGGGGACAGGGGAGACCCAGTACTTC	CASSPGTGETQYF
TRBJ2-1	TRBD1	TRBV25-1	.	TGTGCCAGCAGTGAGGAGAAGACAGGGGGCCATGAGCAGTTCTTC	CASSEEKTGGHEQFF
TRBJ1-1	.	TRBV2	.	TGTGCCAGCAGTGAAGTTAGCACTGAAGCTTTCTTT	CASSEVSTEAFF
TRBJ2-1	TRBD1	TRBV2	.	TGTGCCAGCAGTATACAGGGGGACGATGAGCAGTTCTTC	CASSIQGDDEQFF
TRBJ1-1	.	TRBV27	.	TGTGCCAGCAGTTTCGGTTCGGGAACTGAAGCTTTCTTT	CASSFGSGTEAFF
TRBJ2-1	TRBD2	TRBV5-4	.	TGTGCCAGCAGCTTGTTAGGTAGGTTAGCGGGCCACAATGAGCAGTTCTTC	CASSLLGRLAGHNEQFF
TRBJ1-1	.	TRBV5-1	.	TGCGCCAGCAGCTTGGGAGGGGGATGGGTTTCTGACACTGAAGCTTTCTTT	CASSLGGGWVSDTEAFF
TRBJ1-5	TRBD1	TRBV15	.	TGTGCCACCAGCAGAGATGGGACAGGGAATCAGCCCCAGCATTTT	CATSRDGTGNQPQHF
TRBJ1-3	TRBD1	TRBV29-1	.	TGCAGCGTCGACAGGGGTGGAAACACCATATATTTT	CSVDRGGNTIYF
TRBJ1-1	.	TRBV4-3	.	TGCGCCAGCAGCCAAGATGCAGGGCGGACCTGGCTGAACACTGAAGCTTTCTTT	CASSQDAGRTWLNTEAFF
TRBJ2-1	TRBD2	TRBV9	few	TGTGCCAGCAGCGTAGGCGGAAGCGGGAGGGCCGGCAATGAGCAGTTCTTC	CASSVGGSGRAGNEQFF
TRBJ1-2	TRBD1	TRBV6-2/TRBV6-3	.	TGTGCCAGCAGTTACTCGAGAGACAGGGGGGAAATCTATGGCTACACCTTC	CASSYSRDRGEIYGYTF
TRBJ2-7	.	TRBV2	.	TGTGCCAGCAAAACAGCCCCTCAAAACCACTACGAGCAGTACTTC	CASKTAPQNHYEQYF
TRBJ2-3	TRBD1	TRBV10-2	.	TGCGCCAGCAGGGGTACAGGGGGCGGGAACACAGATACGCAGTATTTT	CASRGTGGGNTDTQYF
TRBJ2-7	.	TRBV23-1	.	TGCGCCAGCAGTCAATCGGCGAGGGAGGTGAACTACGAGCAGTACTTC	CASSQSAREVNYEQYF
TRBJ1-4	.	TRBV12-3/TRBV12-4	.	TGTGCCAGCAGTCCGGGATCGGAAAAACTGTTTTTT	CASSPGSEKLFF
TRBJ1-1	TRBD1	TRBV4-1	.	TGCGCCAGCAGCCAAGATTGGACAGGGGATGAAGCTTTCTTT	CASSQDWTGDEAFF
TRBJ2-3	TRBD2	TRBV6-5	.	TGTGCCAGCAGTTACATGGTAGCGGGAGGTTCAGATACGCAGTATTTT	CASSYMVAGGSDTQYF
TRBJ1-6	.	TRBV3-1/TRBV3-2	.	TGTGCCAGCAGCCAACCAGGGGTATACTCACCCCTCCACTTT	CASSQPGVYSPLHF
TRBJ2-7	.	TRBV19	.	TGTGCCACTCCTCCCGGGGAGTACGAGCAGTACTTC	CATPPGEYEQYF
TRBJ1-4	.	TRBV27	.	TGTGCCAGCAGTTTCTTCCGGGACAAGACCTCTCCGGGCGAAAAACTGTTTTTT	CASSFFRDKTSPGEKLFF
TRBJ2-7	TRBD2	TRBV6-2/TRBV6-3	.	TGTGCCAGCAGCCATCTTGCGGGAGGTTCCTACGAGCAGTACTTC	CASSHLAGGSYEQYF
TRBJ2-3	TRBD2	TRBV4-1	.	TGCGCCAGCAGCCTTGAGGCCGCGGGAGGGCCAGATACGCAGTATTTT	CASSLEAAGGPDTQYF
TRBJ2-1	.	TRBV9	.	TGTGCCAGCAGCGTACTGCTAAGCTCCTACAATGAGCAGTTCTTC	CASSVLLSSYNEQFF
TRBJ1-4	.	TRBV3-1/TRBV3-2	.	TGTGCCAGCAGCCAAGAGCAGGGAATGGAAAAACTGTTTTTT	CASSQEQGMEKLFF
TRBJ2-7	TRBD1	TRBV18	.	TGTGCCAGCTCACCAGTACAGGGGGTTAGCTCCTACGAGCAGTACTTC	CASSPVQGVSSYEQYF
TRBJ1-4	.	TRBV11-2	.	TGTGCCAGCAGCTTAGATAGTTCGGGGACTAATGAAAAACTGTTTTTT	CASSLDSSGTNEKLFF
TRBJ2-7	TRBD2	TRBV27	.	TGTGCCAGCAGTTTACAGGGCACACTAGCGGGAGGGCCGGGCATCGAGCAGTACTTC	CASSLQGTLAGGPGIEQYF
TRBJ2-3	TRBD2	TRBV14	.	TGTGCCAGCAGCCCAAGCCGGGGACTAGCATCAGATACGCAGTATTTT	CASSPSRGLASDTQYF
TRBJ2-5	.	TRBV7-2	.	TGTGCCAGCAGCTTAGCGGGAGCCCAAGAGACCCAGTACTTC	CASSLAGAQETQYF
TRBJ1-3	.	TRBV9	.	TGTGCCAGCAGCGTCCTCTCTGGAGGGGCTGGAAACACCATATATTTT	CASSVLSGGAGNTIYF
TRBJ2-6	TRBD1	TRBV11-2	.	TGTGCCAGTACAGGGGCCTCTGGGGCCAACGTCCTGACTTTC	CASTGASGANVLTF
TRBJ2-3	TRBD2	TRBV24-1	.	TGTGCCACCAGTGAACGGAGCGGGCGGGAGGTGGATACGCAGTATTTT	CATSERSGREVDTQYF
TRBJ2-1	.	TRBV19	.	TGTGCCAGTAGTATAAGAAAACTAGCTTTTGATTACAATGAGCAGTTCTTC	CASSIRKLAFDYNEQFF
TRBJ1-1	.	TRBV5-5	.	TGTGCCAGCAGGCGACAGGCCCGAGTCGGGAACACTGAAGCTTTCTTT	CASRRQARVGNTEAFF
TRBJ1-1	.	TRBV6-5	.	TGTGCCAGCAGATTGGACAGTTCGAACACTGAAGCTTTCTTT	CASRLDSSNTEAFF
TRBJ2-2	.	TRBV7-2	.	TGTGCCAGCAGCAAAGTGGCGGGTGCGAACACCGGGGAGCTGTTTTTT	CASSKVAGANTGELFF
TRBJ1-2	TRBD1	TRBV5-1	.	TGCGCCAGCAGCCCCCAGGGGGCCTATGGCTACACCTTC	CASSPQGAYGYTF